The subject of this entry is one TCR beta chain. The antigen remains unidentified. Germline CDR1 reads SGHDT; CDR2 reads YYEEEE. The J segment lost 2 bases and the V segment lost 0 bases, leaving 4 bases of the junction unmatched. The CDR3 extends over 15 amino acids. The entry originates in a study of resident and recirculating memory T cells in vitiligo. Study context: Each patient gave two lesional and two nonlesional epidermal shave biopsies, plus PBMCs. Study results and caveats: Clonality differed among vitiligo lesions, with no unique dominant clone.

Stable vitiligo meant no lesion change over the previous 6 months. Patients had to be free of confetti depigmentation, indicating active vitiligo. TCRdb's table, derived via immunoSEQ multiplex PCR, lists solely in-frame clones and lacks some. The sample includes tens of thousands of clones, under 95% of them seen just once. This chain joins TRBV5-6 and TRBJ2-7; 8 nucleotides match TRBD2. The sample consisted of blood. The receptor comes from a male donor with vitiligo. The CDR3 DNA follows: TGTGCCAGCAGCTTGGACAGCGGGAGACCCTACGAGCAGTACTTC. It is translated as CASSLDSGRPYEQYF.